This T cell receptor beta chain was obtained from a study of PD-1 and CTLA-4 blockade in melanoma (TCRdb year 2021). Background on the whole study: The study compared how PD-1 blockade and CTLA-4 blockade affected the melanoma-reactive CD8 T cell response in patients with melanoma.

The germline V gene (reference sequence) supplies CDR1 LNHDA and CDR2 SQIVND. V is cut back by 6 bases and J by 2 bases, with 3 bases in the junction unmatched. The CDR3 runs 13 residues from the cysteine to the phenylalanine. Only the CDR3 DNA stays, 39 bases, in frame from base 1. Library preparation was by the immunoSEQ multiplex PCR assay. The clones in this table, taken by TCRdb from immuneACCESS, are in-frame only. Not every clone is retained; where verified, under half of the shortfall comes from an unresolved V gene, and the cause of the rest is unknown. The sample table records under 7,500 clones; roughly 80% of these occur just once. The ten top clones hold approximately 43% of the sample. This clone is regarded as medium-sized (0.01 to 0.1%). Its cognate antigen has yet to be identified. The sample holds no much larger clone one base away, and base qualities are not on file.

The sequence links TRBV19 to TRBJ2-7; 8 junctional bases match TRBD1. The clonotype originates from a human donor with melanoma. Sequencing used CD8+ T cells from peripheral blood, obtained before anti-PD-1 treatment. The CDR3 protein is CASRDRVAYEQYF. In nucleotide form, the sequence is TGTGCCAGTAGGGACAGGGTAGCCTACGAGCAGTACTTC.